These 5 T cell receptor beta chains originate from one sample sequenced in a study of blood T cells in healthy people across ages. A sample-barcoded 5' primer and a J-beta primer mix were used in a second PCR of roughly 6 to 12 cycles. Using its own MiXCR run on the 5' RACE reads, TCRdb lists one record per CDR3 protein. This table holds fewer than 2 million distinct CDR3 sequences, around 42% found once. Sequencing was performed on blood. Every receptor here comes from a human donor in good health.

The chain recombines TRBV6-2 or TRBV6-3 with TRBJ2-5, with a weak D call TRBD1 (7 bases). The J call could be wrong; TRBJ2-7 is a better fit for the DNA end. There are 13 residues in the CDR3. CDR1 and CDR2 from the germline V gene are MNHEY and SVGEGT. The CDR3 sequence is CATWTGGTSEQYF. The CDR3 DNA sequence: TGTGCCACGTGGACAGGAGGGACGAGCGAGCAGTACTTC.

On this clonotype itself: A read error may be the cause here, since a much bigger clone is one base away. The DNA for the CDR3 is TGCGCCAGCAGCTTGCTCCTCAGCGGGAAATACAATGAGCAGTACTTC. Translation gives CASSLLLSGKYNEQYF. This chain joins TRBV5-1 and TRBJ2-7, with TRBD2 identical over 7 bases. The CDR3 is 16 amino acids. V shed 1 base, J shed 7 bases, and the junction held 14 bases outside the gene matches. Germline V lookup: CDR1 SGHRS, CDR2 YFSETQ.

This clonotype was counted between two and nine times. The J gene is TRBJ2-3, the V gene TRBV5-1; D perhaps matches TRBD2 (5 bases). Germline values: CDR1 SGHRS, CDR2 YFSETQ. V was pared by 8 bases and J by 0 bases, with 16 bases between. This CDR3 region has 15 residues. The CDR3 nucleotides read TGCGCCAGTAGCCCCGGACTGGGAAGCACAGATACGCAGTATTTT. It specifies CASSPGLGSTDTQYF.

In its sample, this clonotype was seen a few times. The chain carries TRBV11-2 and TRBJ2-7, with 11 bases lining up with TRBD2. CDR1 is SGHAT, CDR2 FQNNGV, per germline. Losses at the gene ends were 5 bases for V and 4 bases for J; bases not matched to a gene: 10. CDR3 length: 16 residues. This chain's CDR3 is CASSPNPSGGTYEQYF. In DNA, the CDR3 is TGTGCCAGCAGCCCGAATCCTAGCGGGGGGACTTACGAGCAGTACTTC.

The chain uses TRBV5-4 and TRBJ2-5; D not resolved. This CDR3 region has 14 residues. From germline, CDR1 is SGHNT and CDR2 YYREEE (reference sequence). The V end lost 7 bases, the J end lost 9 bases, and 22 bases lay between the germline ends. The CDR3 nucleotides read TGTGCCAGCTCATCCGATCTGGTCCTGGCGGCCCAGTACTTC. Residues: CASSSDLVLAAQYF. Combining the CDR3 with reference TRBV5-4 and TRBJ2-5 gives the whole variable domain ETGVTQSPTHLIKTRGQQVTLRCSSQSGHNTVSWYQQALGQGPQFIFQYYREEENGRGNFPPRFSGLQFPNYSSELNVNALELDDSALYLCASSSDLVLAAQYFGPGTRLLVL.